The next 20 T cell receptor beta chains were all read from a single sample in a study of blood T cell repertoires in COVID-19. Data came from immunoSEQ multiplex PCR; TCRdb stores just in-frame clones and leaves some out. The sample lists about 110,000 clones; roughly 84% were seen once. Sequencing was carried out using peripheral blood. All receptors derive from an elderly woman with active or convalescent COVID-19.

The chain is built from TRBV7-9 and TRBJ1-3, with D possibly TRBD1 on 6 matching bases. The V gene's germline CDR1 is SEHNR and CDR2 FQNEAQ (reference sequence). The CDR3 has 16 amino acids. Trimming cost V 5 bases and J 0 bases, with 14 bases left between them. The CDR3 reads CASSDRDKGSGNTIYF. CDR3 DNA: TGTGCCAGCAGCGATAGGGACAAAGGCTCTGGAAACACCATATATTTT.

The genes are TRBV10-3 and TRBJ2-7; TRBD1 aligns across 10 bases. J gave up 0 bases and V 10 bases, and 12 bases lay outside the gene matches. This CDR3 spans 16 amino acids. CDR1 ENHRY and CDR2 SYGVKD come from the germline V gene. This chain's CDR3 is CATRQGQGIPSYEQYF. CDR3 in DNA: TGTGCCACCCGCCAGGGACAGGGGATACCCTCCTACGAGCAGTACTTC.

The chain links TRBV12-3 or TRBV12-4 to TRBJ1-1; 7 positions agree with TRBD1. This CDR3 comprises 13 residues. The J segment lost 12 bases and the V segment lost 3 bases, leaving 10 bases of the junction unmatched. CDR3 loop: CASSLFPVTGPFF. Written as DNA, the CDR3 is TGTGCCAGCAGTTTGTTCCCCGTGACAGGGCCTTTCTTT.

The CDR3 DNA is TGTGCCACCAGTGTTGAGAGGGGGCTCGGGAATGAGCAGTTCTTC. This codes for CATSVERGLGNEQFF. V and J are TRBV24-1 and TRBJ2-1, with 7 positions matching TRBD1. This CDR3 is built from 15 residues. V was clipped by 5 bases and J by 7 bases; unmatched bases: 10. CDR1 KGHDR and CDR2 SFDVKD come from the germline V gene.

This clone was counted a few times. The CDR3 DNA sequence: TGTGCCAGCAGTGTTCATGGGACAGGGCCCAATCAGCCCCAGCATTTT. It translates to CASSVHGTGPNQPQHF. J is TRBJ1-5 and V is TRBV6-1; 9 bases agree with TRBD1. V was clipped by 4 bases and J by 3 bases; unmatched bases: 7. This CDR3 comprises 16 residues. Germline CDR1 reads MNHNS; CDR2 reads SASEGT.

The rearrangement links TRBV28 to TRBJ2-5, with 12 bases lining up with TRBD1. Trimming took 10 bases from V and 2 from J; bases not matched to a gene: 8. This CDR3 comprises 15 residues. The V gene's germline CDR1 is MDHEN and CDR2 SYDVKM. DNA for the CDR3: TGTGCCACGGGACAGGGGGCAGGAATACAAGAGACCCAGTACTTC. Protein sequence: CATGQGAGIQETQYF.

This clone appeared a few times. CDR3 bases: TGTGCCAGCAGTCCACAGGGGGCGGGAAACACCATATATTTT. It encodes CASSPQGAGNTIYF. The chain employs TRBV6-5 and TRBJ1-3; 9 bases are shared with TRBD1. Germline values: CDR1 MNHEY, CDR2 SVGAGI. The V segment lost 5 bases and the J segment 4 bases; nucleotides outside the gene matches: 3. This CDR3 has 14 residues.

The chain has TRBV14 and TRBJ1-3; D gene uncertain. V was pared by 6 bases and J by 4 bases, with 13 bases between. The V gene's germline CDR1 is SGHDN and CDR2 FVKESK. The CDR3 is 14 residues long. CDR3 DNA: TGTGCCAGCAGTACCTATAATAGAGGAAACACCATATATTTT. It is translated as CASSTYNRGNTIYF.

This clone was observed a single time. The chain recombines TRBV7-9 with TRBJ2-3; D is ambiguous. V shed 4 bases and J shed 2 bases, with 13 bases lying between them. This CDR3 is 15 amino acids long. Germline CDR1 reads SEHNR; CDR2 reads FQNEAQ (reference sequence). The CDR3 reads CASSSLAAFTDTQYF. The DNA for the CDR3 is TGTGCCAGCAGCTCTCTTGCGGCTTTCACAGATACGCAGTATTTT.

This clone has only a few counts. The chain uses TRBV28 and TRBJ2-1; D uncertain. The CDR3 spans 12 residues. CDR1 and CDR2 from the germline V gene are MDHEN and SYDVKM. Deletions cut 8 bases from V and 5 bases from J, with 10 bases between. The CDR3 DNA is TGTGCCAGCGGTCGAACAAACAATGAGCAGTTCTTC. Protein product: CASGRTNNEQFF.

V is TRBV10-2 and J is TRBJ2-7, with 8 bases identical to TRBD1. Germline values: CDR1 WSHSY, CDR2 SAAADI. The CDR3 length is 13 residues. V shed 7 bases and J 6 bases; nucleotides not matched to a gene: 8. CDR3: CASKQGARGEQYF. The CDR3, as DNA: TGCGCCAGCAAGCAGGGGGCGCGAGGCGAGCAGTACTTC.

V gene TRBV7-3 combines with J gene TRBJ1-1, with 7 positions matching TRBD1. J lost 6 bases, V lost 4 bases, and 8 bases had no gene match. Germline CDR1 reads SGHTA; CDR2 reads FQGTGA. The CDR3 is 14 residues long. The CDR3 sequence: CASSSGTGASEAFF. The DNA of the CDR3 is TGTGCCAGCAGCTCCGGAACAGGGGCCTCTGAAGCTTTCTTT.

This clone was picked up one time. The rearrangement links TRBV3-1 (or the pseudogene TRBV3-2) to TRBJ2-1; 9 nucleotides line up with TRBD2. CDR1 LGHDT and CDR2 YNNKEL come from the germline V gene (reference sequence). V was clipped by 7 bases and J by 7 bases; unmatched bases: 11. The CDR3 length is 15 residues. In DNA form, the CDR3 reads TGTGCCAGCACCCTAGGGACTAGCAATTCTAATGAGCAGTTCTTC. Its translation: CASTLGTSNSNEQFF.

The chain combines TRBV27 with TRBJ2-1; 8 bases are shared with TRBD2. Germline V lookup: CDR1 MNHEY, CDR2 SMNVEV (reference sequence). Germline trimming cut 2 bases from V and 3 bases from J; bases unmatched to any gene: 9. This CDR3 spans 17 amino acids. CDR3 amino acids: CASSLTPAGAGYNEQFF. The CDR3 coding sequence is TGTGCCAGCAGTTTAACGCCAGCGGGAGCGGGCTACAATGAGCAGTTCTTC.

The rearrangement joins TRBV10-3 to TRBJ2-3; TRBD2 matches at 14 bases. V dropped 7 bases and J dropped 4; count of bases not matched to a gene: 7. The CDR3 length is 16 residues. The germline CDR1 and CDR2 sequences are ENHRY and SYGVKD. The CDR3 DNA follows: TGTGCCATCAAGGGGACTAGCGGGAGATTCGCAGATACGCAGTATTTT. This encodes CAIKGTSGRFADTQYF.

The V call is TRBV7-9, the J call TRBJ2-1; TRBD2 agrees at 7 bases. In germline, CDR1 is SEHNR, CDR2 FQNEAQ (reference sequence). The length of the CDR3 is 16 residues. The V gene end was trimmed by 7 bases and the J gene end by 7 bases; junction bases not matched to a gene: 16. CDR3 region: CASIPSGGSWGNEQFF. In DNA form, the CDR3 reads TGTGCCAGCATCCCCAGTGGCGGGAGCTGGGGGAATGAGCAGTTCTTC.

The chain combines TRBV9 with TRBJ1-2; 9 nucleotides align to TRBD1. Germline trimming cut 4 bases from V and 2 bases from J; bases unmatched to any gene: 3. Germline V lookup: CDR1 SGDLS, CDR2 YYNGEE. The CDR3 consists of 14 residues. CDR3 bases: TGTGCCAGCAGCCCGGGACAGGGAAACTATGGCTACACCTTC. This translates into CASSPGQGNYGYTF.

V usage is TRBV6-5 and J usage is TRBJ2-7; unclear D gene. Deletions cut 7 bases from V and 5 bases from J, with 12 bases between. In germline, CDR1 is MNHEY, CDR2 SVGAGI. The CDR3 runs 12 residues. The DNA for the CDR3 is TGTGCCAGCAAACCAATCCCTAACGAGCAGTACTTC. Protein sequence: CASKPIPNEQYF.

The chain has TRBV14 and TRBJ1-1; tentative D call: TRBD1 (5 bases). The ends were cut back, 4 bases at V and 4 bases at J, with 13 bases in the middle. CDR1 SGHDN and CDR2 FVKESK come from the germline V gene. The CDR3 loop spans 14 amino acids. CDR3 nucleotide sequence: TGTGCCAGCAGCCCCCAGATGGGGCCCACTGAAGCTTTCTTT. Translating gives CASSPQMGPTEAFF.

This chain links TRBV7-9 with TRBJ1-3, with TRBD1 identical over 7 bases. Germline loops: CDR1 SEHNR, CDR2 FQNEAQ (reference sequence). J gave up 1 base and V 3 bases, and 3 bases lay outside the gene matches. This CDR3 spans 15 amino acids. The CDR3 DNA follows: TGTGCCAGCAGCTTGAGACAGGGATCTGGAAACACCATATATTTT. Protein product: CASSLRQGSGNTIYF.